Listed below are T cell receptor beta chains from one sample, sequenced in a study of T cell repertoires in cytomegalovirus infection. Antigen specificity for these receptors is unknown. A single record per CDR3 protein comes from TCRdb applying MiXCR to the reads. In the table there are approximately 89,000 distinct CDR3 sequences, about 29% of which are singletons. The source material was CD8+ T cells from cultured PBMCs, sampled from culture after CMV antigen stimulation. Receptors were obtained from a human donor in good health (CMV status not recorded). Some clones in this sample may be carry-over from other donors' samples. The CDR3 runs from the conserved cysteine through the conserved F or W. A D gene is named only where the DNA matches it firmly. For some rows the clone size is stated as once, few or many, or as a class when expanded; others skip it.

j_gene,v_gene,d_gene,abundance,CDR3nt,CDR3aa
TRBJ2-3,TRBV27,-,many,TGTGCCAGCAGTCCCTCCACAGATACGCAGTATTTT,CASSPSTDTQYF
TRBJ2-7,TRBV28,TRBD2,many,TGTGCCAGCAGTTTAGAGAGGCGGGGGGCGTCGGATAACTTC,CASSLERRGASDNF
TRBJ2-7,TRBV11-3,-,few,TGTGCCAGCTCCGGAAATTCGTCCTACGAGCAGTACTTC,CASSGNSSYEQYF
TRBJ2-1,TRBV5-8,TRBD2,few,TGTGCCAGCAGCCCCAGTTTACTAGCGGGGTACAATGAGCAGTTCTTC,CASSPSLLAGYNEQFF
TRBJ1-1,TRBV7-2,-,many,TGTGCCAGCAGCACAGCCAATCCCACTGAAGCTTTCTTT,CASSTANPTEAFF
TRBJ2-7,TRBV11-1,-,few,TGTGCCAGCAGCTCCCAGGGCTCCTACGAGCAGTACTTC,CASSSQGSYEQYF
TRBJ2-7,TRBV19,-,once,TGTGCCAGAAGCGGTAGGAGCTCCTACGAGCAGTACTTC,CARSGRSSYEQYF
TRBJ2-1,TRBV2,TRBD2,-,TGTGCCACGGACTTGAGCGGGGGGGCCATATACAATGAGCAGTTCTTC,CATDLSGGAIYNEQFF
TRBJ1-1,TRBV12-3/TRBV12-4,-,many,TGTGCCAGCAGTTGGGGAGGACGGAACACTGAAGCTTTCTTT,CASSWGGRNTEAFF
TRBJ1-1,TRBV19,-,-,TGTGCCAGTAGTATGGGCACGAGGGGGAACACTGAAGCTTTCTTT,CASSMGTRGNTEAFF
TRBJ1-2,TRBV12-3/TRBV12-4,-,many,TGTGCCAGCAGTACGGACAGATTCGATGGCTACACCTTC,CASSTDRFDGYTF
TRBJ1-5,TRBV7-9,-,many,TGTGCCAGCAGCTTAGGAGGGGACAATCAGCCCCAGCATTTT,CASSLGGDNQPQHF
TRBJ1-4,TRBV12-3/TRBV12-4,-,many,TGTGCCAGCAGTTTCAGGGTTGAAAAACTGTTTTTT,CASSFRVEKLFF
TRBJ2-1,TRBV7-9,-,-,TGTGCCAGCAGCGGGGGGCTCACGGACCCTAGCGTGGCTGAGCAGTTCTTC,CASSGGLTDPSVAEQFF
TRBJ2-7,TRBV5-1,-,-,TGCGCCAGCAGCTCGATAGGATGGGGCAGGGGCTACGAGCAGTACTTC,CASSSIGWGRGYEQYF
TRBJ1-1,TRBV29-1,-,-,TGCAGCGTTGAAAATCAGGGATCTGAAGCTTTCTTT,CSVENQGSEAFF
TRBJ2-7,TRBV7-9,TRBD1,few,TGTGCCAGCAGCTCCCGACAGGGTCGCTACGAGCAGTACTTC,CASSSRQGRYEQYF
TRBJ1-2,TRBV27,TRBD1,few,TGTGCCAGCAGCAGACAGGGGGCGCGAGGCTACACCTTC,CASSRQGARGYTF
TRBJ1-1,TRBV11-2,-,few,TGTGCCAGCAGCTTAGAGTTTCAGAACACTGAAGCTTTCTTT,CASSLEFQNTEAFF
TRBJ1-6,TRBV28,TRBD1,many,TGTGCCAGCAGTGCACCGGGACAGCGAAATTCACCCCTCCACTTT,CASSAPGQRNSPLHF
TRBJ2-3,TRBV4-2,-,-,TGTGCCAGCAGCCAAGATCGGATTGGCTACCCCACAGATACGCAGTATTTT,CASSQDRIGYPTDTQYF
TRBJ2-7,TRBV6-1,-,-,TGTGCCAGCAGCGAACTCAGGGCCGGGAGCTACTACGAGCAGTACTTC,CASSELRAGSYYEQYF
TRBJ2-5,TRBV27,-,few,TGTGCCAGCAGCCCCCGGGCGGACCCTAAAGAGACCCAGTACTTC,CASSPRADPKETQYF
TRBJ1-1,TRBV7-9,-,-,TGTGCCAGCAGCTCGCGCAGCAGGGAAGCTTTCTTT,CASSSRSREAFF
TRBJ1-2,TRBV2,-,-,TGTGCCAGCAGTCCAATGGACGGGGCTACCTCGCCCTACACCTTC,CASSPMDGATSPYTF
TRBJ1-6,TRBV27,-,-,TGTGCCAGCAGTTGGACCTCGGACAGTTATAATTCACCCCTCCACTTT,CASSWTSDSYNSPLHF
TRBJ2-5,TRBV7-9,-,few,TGTGCCAGCAGGGGGATAGAGAAGGCCCAGTACTTC,CASRGIEKAQYF
TRBJ2-1,TRBV18,TRBD2,-,TGTGCCAGCTCACCCGAGCGGACTAGCTCCTACAATGAGCAGTTCTTC,CASSPERTSSYNEQFF
TRBJ1-3,TRBV2,-,many,TGTGCCAGCAGCCGGGGCGTCCCCTCTGGAAACACCATATATTTT,CASSRGVPSGNTIYF
TRBJ2-1,TRBV12-3/TRBV12-4,-,-,TGTGCCAGCAGGGTCCGGGGGAACATCTCCCAAGGGCAGTTCTTC,CASRVRGNISQGQFF
TRBJ2-5,TRBV9,-,once,TGTGCCAGCAGCGAATACGTCGCTTCGGGGACCCAGTACTTC,CASSEYVASGTQYF
TRBJ1-1,TRBV6-5,-,many,TGTGCCAGCACCTGGGGGGGGGACGGAGGGGACACTGAAGCTTTCTTT,CASTWGGDGGDTEAFF
TRBJ2-7,TRBV5-5,-,few,TGTGCCAGCAGCTTGAGGGCCACAGGGAACGAGCAGTATTTC,CASSLRATGNEQYF
TRBJ2-2,TRBV7-6,-,-,TGTGCCAGCAGCTTAGCGGTGACCCCCGGGGAGCTGTTTTTT,CASSLAVTPGELFF
TRBJ1-4,TRBV9,-,-,TGTGCCAGCAGCGTGGGATTTGCAACTAATGAAAAACTGTTTTTT,CASSVGFATNEKLFF
TRBJ2-1,TRBV30,-,-,TGTGCGAGGAATGGAGGGGGGGTGTTGCAGAATGAGCAGTTCTTC,CARNGGGVLQNEQFF
TRBJ1-2,TRBV15,TRBD1,-,TGTGCCACCAGCAGCCGGGACAGGGGGCGCCTGAACTATGGCTACACCTTC,CATSSRDRGRLNYGYTF
TRBJ1-1,TRBV4-1,-,many,TGCGCCAGCAGCCAACTCCCAGGAGACACTGAAGCTTTCTTT,CASSQLPGDTEAFF
TRBJ2-5,TRBV13,-,few,TGTGCCAGCAGCGGAGGGACAGACCAAGAGACCCAGTACTTC,CASSGGTDQETQYF
TRBJ1-1,TRBV18,-,few,TGTGCCAGCTCAAGATCTTTCGAAGTCCTTAAAGCTTTCTTT,CASSRSFEVLKAFF
TRBJ2-5,TRBV7-6,TRBD2,-,TGTGCCAGCAGCTTAGTGGGGGGACTAGAAGAAGAGACCCAGTACTTC,CASSLVGGLEEETQYF
TRBJ1-1,TRBV19,-,-,TGTGCCAGTAGTATGTGGGGGGCGGTTGAAGCTTTCTTT,CASSMWGAVEAFF
TRBJ2-5,TRBV7-2,-,-,TGTGCCAGCAGCTGGGATTACCAAGAGACCCAGTACTTC,CASSWDYQETQYF
TRBJ1-2,TRBV12-3/TRBV12-4,-,-,TGTGCCGGCAGCCCCGTTAGGACGTTCCCCTATGGCTACACCTTC,CAGSPVRTFPYGYTF
TRBJ2-3,TRBV20-1,-,many,TGCAGTGCCTTGGACAGCAACACAGATACGCAGTATTTT,CSALDSNTDTQYF
TRBJ2-3,TRBV7-3,-,many,TGTGCCAGCAGCTTAACGGGGGCCTCCACAGATACGCAGTATTTT,CASSLTGASTDTQYF
TRBJ2-1,TRBV19,-,-,TGTGCCAGTAGTATAGTGACTTACAATGAGCAGTTCTTC,CASSIVTYNEQFF
TRBJ2-1,TRBV4-3,-,-,TGCGCCAGCAGCCAAGATAGGGGGGGCGGGCCCTACAATGAGCAGTTCTTC,CASSQDRGGGPYNEQFF
TRBJ2-7,TRBV5-8,-,-,TGTGCCAGCAGCTACCGGGAGACCTACGAGCAGTACTTC,CASSYRETYEQYF
TRBJ1-2,TRBV11-2,-,many,TGTGCCAGCAGCTTAGAGGCCAGGGATCGCTATGGCTACACCTTC,CASSLEARDRYGYTF
TRBJ2-5,TRBV20-1,-,-,TGCAGTGCTGACCTCCCTCGCGGTTTCCAAGAGACCCAGTACTTC,CSADLPRGFQETQYF
TRBJ1-1,TRBV4-1,-,-,TGCGCCAGCAGCCAGGGAGGGTTCGACACTGAAGCTTTCTTT,CASSQGGFDTEAFF
TRBJ2-7,TRBV6-5,-,-,TGTGCCAGCAGAACGTCATGGGATATGGCCTACGAGCAGTACTTC,CASRTSWDMAYEQYF
TRBJ2-3,TRBV13,-,-,TGTGCCAGCAGCTTAAGGCGAAGGGATCTCACAGATACGCAGTATTTT,CASSLRRRDLTDTQYF
TRBJ2-3,TRBV7-3,-,-,TGTGCCAGCAGCTGGAACGGGGGGCCGATAGATACGCAGTATTTT,CASSWNGGPIDTQYF
TRBJ1-5,TRBV28,-,-,TGTGCCAGCAGTTTTCAGGGACGTCAGCCCCAGCATTTT,CASSFQGRQPQHF
TRBJ1-1,TRBV12-3/TRBV12-4,TRBD1,few,TGTGCCAGCAGTCCTCACAGGGGGCTGAACACTGAAGCTTTCTTT,CASSPHRGLNTEAFF
TRBJ1-2,TRBV28,-,-,TGTGCCAGCACAACCGTTAATGGCTACACCTTC,CASTTVNGYTF
TRBJ2-5,TRBV2,-,-,TGTGCCAACTCAGGGCCAGATCGGGAGACCCAGTACTTC,CANSGPDRETQYF